This T cell receptor (beta chain) is drawn from a study of blood T cell repertoires in COVID-19. Seattle patient enrollment occurred during active infection, with longitudinal follow-up thereafter. Sequencing was performed with immunoSEQ multiplex PCR; in TCRdb, only in-frame clones are kept and a portion is missing. The sample lists 300,000 to 400,000 clones, 88% seen once, with about 7% in the top ten. With 3 bases removed from V and 7 bases from J, the gap between germline ends came to 13 bases. The CDR3 is made up of 14 amino acids. Germline V CDR1 and CDR2: DFQATT, SNEGSKA (reference sequence). Source material: peripheral blood. The receptor was derived from a woman in her 70s with COVID-19, enrolled during active disease. The rearrangement uses TRBV20-1 and TRBJ1-6, with D possibly being TRBD1 (5 bases). The CDR3 DNA follows: TGCAGTGCTAGTGCAGGGCGACGGAATTCACCCCTCCACTTT. Its protein is CSASAGRRNSPLHF.